The 19 T cell receptor beta chains in this list originate from one sample, sequenced in a study of spatial heterogeneity in lung cancer. Overall study results and limits: It was found that expanded intratumoral alpha and beta TCR counts tracked tumor mutation counts.

Time point reported: sample taken at primary tumor resection. A single record per CDR3 protein comes from TCRdb applying MiXCR to the 5' RACE reads. The repertoire holds more than 3,500 distinct CDR3 sequences, with roughly 5.3% as singletons. No antigen has been identified for these receptors. This specimen consisted of lung tumor tissue, obtained at surgery. These receptors all stem from a female donor with early-stage non-small cell lung cancer.

By its share, this clonotype is medium-sized. J is TRBJ2-1 and V is TRBV6-2 or TRBV6-3; 12 bases map to TRBD2. Trimming removed 8 bases from V and 3 bases from J; junction bases left unmatched: 8. This CDR3 comprises 16 residues. Germline V gene data show CDR1 as MNHEY and CDR2 as SVGEGT. The CDR3, as DNA: TGTGCCAGCGGAGTGACTAGCGGGAGTGGCTACAATGAGCAGTTCTTC. As protein: CASGVTSGSGYNEQFF.

This clonotype was picked up many times. The chain couples TRBV20-1 to TRBJ1-5; no firm D call. The V gene's germline CDR1 is DFQATT and CDR2 SNEGSKA (reference sequence). Between the trimmed V and J ends, which lost 0 bases and 0 bases, there was a span of 6 bases. The CDR3 runs to 14 residues. Written as DNA, the CDR3 is TGCAGTGCTAGAGAAGGCAGTAGCAATCAGCCCCAGCATTTT. Translation gives CSAREGSSNQPQHF.

About this clonotype itself: Since a much larger clone is just one base distant, this may be a read error. The CDR3 protein is CASSLEGSAFF. In DNA, the CDR3 is TGTGCCAGCAGCTTGGAGGGGTCAGCTTTCTTT. The chain has TRBV7-9 and TRBJ1-1; tentative D call: TRBD1 (5 bases). This CDR3 has 11 residues. V lost 3 bases to trimming and J lost 10 bases, with 9 bases between them. Germline lookup yields CDR1 SEHNR and CDR2 FQNEAQ (reference sequence).

This clonotype rates as medium-sized (0.01 to 0.1%). This sequence joins TRBV7-9 and TRBJ2-3; no definite D call. CDR3 size: 11 residues. The germline CDR1 and CDR2 sequences are SEHNR and FQNEAQ (reference sequence). V was cut by 5 bases and J by 6 bases, with 6 bases left in between. Here the CDR3 DNA reads TGTGCCAGCAGCCCCGCGGATACGCAGTATTTT. Its translation is CASSPADTQYF.

This clonotype was seen ten or more times. The gene calls are TRBV6-5 and TRBJ1-5; D gene uncertain. This CDR3 has 14 amino acids. Germline assignment: CDR1 MNHEY and CDR2 SVGAGI. Trimming shortened V by 6 bases and J by 11 bases, and 20 bases separated the two germline ends. The CDR3 reads CASRRVRGSGAQHF. The CDR3 region has the DNA TGTGCCAGCAGACGGGTCCGGGGATCCGGGGCCCAGCATTTT.

This clonotype appeared many times. The chain employs TRBV27 and TRBJ1-2, with D maybe TRBD1 (6 bases). Germline V lookup: CDR1 MNHEY, CDR2 SMNVEV (reference sequence). V lost 2 bases to trimming and J lost 3 bases, with 10 bases between them. The CDR3 consists of 14 residues. The CDR3 sequence is CASSLTRGDYGYTF. CDR3 DNA sequence: TGTGCCAGCAGTTTAACAAGGGGGGACTATGGCTACACCTTC.

Judged by abundance, this clonotype is medium-sized. The J gene is TRBJ2-7, the V gene TRBV4-2; the match to TRBD2 covers 14 bases. The V gene end was trimmed by 1 base and the J gene end by 4 bases; junction bases not matched to a gene: 0. Per the germline V gene, CDR1 is LGHNA and CDR2 is YNFKEQ. The CDR3 length is 15 residues. CDR3 coding DNA: TGTGCCAGCAGCCAAGGGACTAGCGGGGGGTACGAGCAGTACTTC. Amino acid sequence: CASSQGTSGGYEQYF.

This clonotype was detected a few times. A much larger clone is a single base away; this may be a read error. The chain recombines TRBV11-2 with TRBJ2-1; D perhaps matches TRBD2 (5 bases). Per germline, CDR1 SGHAT and CDR2 FQNNGV. The CDR3 sequence is 15 residues long. The V and J ends lost 3 bases and 8 bases respectively, with 17 bases between them. In DNA, the CDR3 is TGTGCCAGCAGCTTTAGCCTGGAGGCGTTCGATGAGCAGTTCTTC. Translated, it gives CASSFSLEAFDEQFF.

This clonotype is labeled as large. The chain couples TRBV7-2 to TRBJ1-1, with TRBD1 as a possible D gene (5 bases). V was cut by 4 bases and J by 4 bases, with 13 bases left in between. CDR3 size: 14 residues. Per germline, CDR1 SGHTA and CDR2 FQGNSA. In nucleotides, the CDR3 is TGTGCCAGCAGCTCAGGGAGCCGTGGCACTGAAGCTTTCTTT. Translation: CASSSGSRGTEAFF. The variable domain in full, completed from reference TRBV7-2 and TRBJ1-1, reads GAGVSQSPSNKVTEKGKDVELRCDPISGHTALYWYRQSLGQGLEFLIYFQGNSAPDKSGLPSDRFSAERTGGSVSTLTIQRTQQEDSAVYLCASSSGSRGTEAFFGQGTRLTVV.

By its share, this clonotype is medium-sized. The chain uses TRBV5-1 and TRBJ1-5, with a possible D match to TRBD1 (6 bases). V was shortened by 5 bases and J by 3 bases, with 12 bases between the two germline ends. This CDR3 is built from 14 residues. Per the germline V gene, CDR1 is SGHRS and CDR2 is YFSETQ. The chain's CDR3 is CASSPQGSNQPQHF. DNA of the CDR3: TGCGCCAGCAGTCCTCAGGGGTCCAATCAGCCCCAGCATTTT.

This clonotype is medium-sized in the sample. The rearrangement joins TRBV6-6 to TRBJ2-2, with 14 bases aligning to TRBD2. V dropped 2 bases and J dropped 1; count of bases not matched to a gene: 6. The CDR3 extends over 19 amino acids. The germline CDR1 and CDR2 sequences are MNHNY and SVGAGI (reference sequence). CDR3 in amino acids: CASSYPRTSGGLNTGELFF. The CDR3, as DNA: TGTGCCAGCAGTTACCCGAGGACTAGCGGGGGGCTGAACACCGGGGAGCTGTTTTTT.

This clonotype is medium-sized (0.01 to 0.1%) in the sample. The CDR3 coding sequence is TGTGCCAGCAGCTTAGCCCGACAGCGAGCTAACTATGGCTACACCTTC. Translation: CASSLARQRANYGYTF. This rearrangement joins TRBV7-2 to TRBJ1-2; the D gene is possibly TRBD1 (5 bases). The germline V gene has CDR1 SGHTA and CDR2 FQGNSA. Trimming cost V 0 bases and J 0 bases, with 11 bases left between them. The CDR3 loop spans 16 amino acids.

By proportion, this clonotype is medium-sized. The genes are TRBV20-1 and TRBJ2-5; 12 bases line up with TRBD2. Germline loops: CDR1 DFQATT, CDR2 SNEGSKA (reference sequence). CDR3 size: 18 residues. V shed 0 bases, J shed 5 bases, and the junction held 13 bases outside the gene matches. The CDR3 DNA reads TGCAGTGCTAGAGATTTCGGAGCTAGCGGGAGGGCAAGGGAGACCCAGTACTTC. It encodes CSARDFGASGRARETQYF.

By its share, this clonotype is medium-sized (0.01 to 0.1%). The rearrangement links TRBV11-2 to TRBJ2-5; TRBD2 matches at 14 bases. This CDR3 region has 17 residues. The ends lost 5 bases at V and 4 bases at J; junction bases unmatched: 9. Germline assignment: CDR1 SGHAT and CDR2 FQNNGV. CDR3 residues: CASSPSTSGGARETQYF. CDR3 sequence (DNA): TGTGCCAGCAGCCCCTCGACTAGCGGGGGGGCGAGAGAGACCCAGTACTTC.

This clonotype is labeled as medium-sized. The V gene is TRBV5-1, the J gene TRBJ1-1; 8 bases fit TRBD1. Germline CDR1 SGHRS, CDR2 YFSETQ. This CDR3 is 16 amino acids long. Trimming cost V 4 bases and J 0 bases; bases outside gene matches: 8. The CDR3 region has the DNA TGCGCCAGCAGCCCCTCGGCAGGGGGCGTGAACACTGAAGCTTTCTTT. Protein product: CASSPSAGGVNTEAFF.

This clonotype is deemed medium-sized. J is TRBJ1-1 and V is TRBV7-9; 7 bases align to TRBD1. There are 11 residues in the CDR3. Trimming took 3 bases from V and 10 from J; bases not matched to a gene: 2. The germline V gene encodes CDR1 SEHNR and CDR2 FQNEAQ (reference sequence). CDR3 region: CASSLEGAAFF. The CDR3 nucleotides read TGTGCCAGCAGCTTGGAGGGGGCAGCTTTCTTT.

In its sample, this clonotype ranks as medium-sized. The V gene is TRBV19, the J gene TRBJ1-4; D is unresolved. Deletions cut 3 bases from V and 4 bases from J, with 9 bases between. CDR1 is LNHDA, CDR2 SQIVND, per germline (reference sequence). The CDR3 consists of 14 residues. The CDR3 sequence is CASSMSTFNEKLFF. DNA for the CDR3: TGTGCCAGTAGTATGAGTACCTTTAATGAAAAACTGTTTTTT.

This clonotype has just a few counts. J is TRBJ1-1 and V is TRBV12-3 or TRBV12-4, with a tentative D call TRBD1 (5 bases). V lost 3 bases to trimming and J lost 4 bases, with 21 bases between them. The CDR3 has 17 amino acids. The CDR3 DNA reads as TGTGCCAGCAGTTTTCCCCGCAGGGCAGCTTATGGCACTGAAGCTTTCTTT. Its translation is CASSFPRRAAYGTEAFF.

This clonotype is deemed medium-sized. CDR3: CASSLVTDYGYTF. CDR3 coding DNA: TGTGCCAGCAGCTTGGTAACTGACTATGGCTACACCTTC. V gene TRBV5-4 combines with J gene TRBJ1-2; D remains ambiguous. Germline lookup yields CDR1 SGHNT and CDR2 YYREEE (reference sequence). The germline V and J ends were trimmed by 0 bases and 3 bases, with 6 bases remaining between them. The CDR3 has 13 amino acids. The variable domain in full, with the rest retrieved from reference TRBV5-4 and TRBJ1-2, is ETGVTQSPTHLIKTRGQQVTLRCSSQSGHNTVSWYQQALGQGPQFIFQYYREEENGRGNFPPRFSGLQFPNYSSELNVNALELDDSALYLCASSLVTDYGYTFGSGTRLTVV.